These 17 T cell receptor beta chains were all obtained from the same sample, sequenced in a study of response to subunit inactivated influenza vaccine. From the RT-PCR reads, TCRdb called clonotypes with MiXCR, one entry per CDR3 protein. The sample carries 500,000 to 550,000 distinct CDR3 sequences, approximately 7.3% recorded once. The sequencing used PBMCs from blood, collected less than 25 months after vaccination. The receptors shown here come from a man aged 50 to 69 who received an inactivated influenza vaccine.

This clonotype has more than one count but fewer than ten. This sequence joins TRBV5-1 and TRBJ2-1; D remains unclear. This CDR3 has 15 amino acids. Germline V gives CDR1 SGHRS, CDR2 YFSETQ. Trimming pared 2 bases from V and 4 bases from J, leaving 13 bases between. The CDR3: CASSFGRLEYNEQFF. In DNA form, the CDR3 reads TGCGCCAGCAGCTTCGGACGGCTCGAGTACAATGAGCAGTTCTTC.

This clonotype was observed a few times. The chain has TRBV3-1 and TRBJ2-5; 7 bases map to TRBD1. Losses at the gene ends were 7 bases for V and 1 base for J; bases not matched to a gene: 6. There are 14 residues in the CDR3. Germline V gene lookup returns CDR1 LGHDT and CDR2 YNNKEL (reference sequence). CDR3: CASTLYRGQETQYF. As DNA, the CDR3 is TGTGCCAGCACCCTTTACAGGGGCCAAGAGACCCAGTACTTC.

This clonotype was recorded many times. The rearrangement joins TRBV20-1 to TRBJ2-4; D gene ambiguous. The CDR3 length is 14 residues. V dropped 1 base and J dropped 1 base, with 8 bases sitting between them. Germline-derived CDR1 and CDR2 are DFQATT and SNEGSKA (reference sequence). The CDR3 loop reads CSARVVTAKNIQYF. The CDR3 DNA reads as TGCAGTGCTAGAGTGGTGACCGCCAAAAACATTCAGTACTTC.

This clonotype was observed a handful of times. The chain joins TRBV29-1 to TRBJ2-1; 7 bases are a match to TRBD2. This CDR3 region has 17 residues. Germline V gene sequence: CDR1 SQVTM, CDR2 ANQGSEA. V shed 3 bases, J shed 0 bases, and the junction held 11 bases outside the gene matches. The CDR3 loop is CSVDGFLRGSSYNEQFF. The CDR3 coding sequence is TGCAGCGTTGACGGCTTTTTGCGGGGGAGCTCCTACAATGAGCAGTTCTTC.

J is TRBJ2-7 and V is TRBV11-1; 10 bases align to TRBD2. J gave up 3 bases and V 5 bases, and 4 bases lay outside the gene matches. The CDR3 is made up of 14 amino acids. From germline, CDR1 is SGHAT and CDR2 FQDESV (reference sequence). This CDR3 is CASSARTSGYEQYF. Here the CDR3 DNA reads TGTGCCAGCAGCGCGAGGACTAGCGGCTACGAGCAGTACTTC.

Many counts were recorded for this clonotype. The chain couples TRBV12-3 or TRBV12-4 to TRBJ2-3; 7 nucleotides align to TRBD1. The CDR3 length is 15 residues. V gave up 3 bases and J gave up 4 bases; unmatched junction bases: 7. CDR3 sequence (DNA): TGTGCCAGCAGTTTTTCACAGGGGTGGGCAGATACGCAGTATTTT. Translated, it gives CASSFSQGWADTQYF.

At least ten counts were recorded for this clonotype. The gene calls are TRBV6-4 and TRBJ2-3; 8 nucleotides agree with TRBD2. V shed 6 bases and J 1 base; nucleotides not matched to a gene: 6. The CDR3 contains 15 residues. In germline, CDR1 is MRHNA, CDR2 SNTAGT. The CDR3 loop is CASRPTSGGTDTQYF. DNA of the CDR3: TGTGCCAGCAGACCAACTAGCGGAGGCACAGATACGCAGTATTTT.

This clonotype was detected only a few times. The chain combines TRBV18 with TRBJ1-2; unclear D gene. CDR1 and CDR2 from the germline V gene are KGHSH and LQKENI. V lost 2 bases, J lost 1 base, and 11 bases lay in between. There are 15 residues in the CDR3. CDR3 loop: CASSPGRTINYGYTF. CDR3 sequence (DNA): TGTGCCAGCTCACCAGGCCGGACGATTAACTATGGCTACACCTTC. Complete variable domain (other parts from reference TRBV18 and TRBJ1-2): NAGVMQNPRHLVRRRGQEARLRCSPMKGHSHVYWYRQLPEEGLKFMVYLQKENIIDESGMPKERFSAEFPKEGPSILRIQQVVRGDSAAYFCASSPGRTINYGYTFGSGTRLTVV.

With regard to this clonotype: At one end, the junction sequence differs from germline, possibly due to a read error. For the CDR3, the DNA is TGCAGTGCAAAGAGACAATCTCAAGAGACCCAGCACTTC. It translates to CSAKRQSQETQHF. This rearrangement joins TRBV20-1 to TRBJ2-5; no clear D. Germline-derived CDR1 and CDR2 are DFQATT and SNEGSKA (reference sequence). This CDR3 region has 13 residues.

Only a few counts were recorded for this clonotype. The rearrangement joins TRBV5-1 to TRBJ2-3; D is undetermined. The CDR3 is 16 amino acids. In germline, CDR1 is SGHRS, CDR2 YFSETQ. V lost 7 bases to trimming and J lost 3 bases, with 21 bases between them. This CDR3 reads CASSAGQRSPTDTQYF. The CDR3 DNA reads TGCGCCAGCTCCGCCGGGCAGAGGTCCCCAACAGATACGCAGTATTTT.

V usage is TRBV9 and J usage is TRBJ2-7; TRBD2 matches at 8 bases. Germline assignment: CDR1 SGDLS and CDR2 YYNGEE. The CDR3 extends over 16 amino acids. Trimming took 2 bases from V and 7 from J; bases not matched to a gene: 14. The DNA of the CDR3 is TGTGCCAGCAGCGTCGCAACCGGGACTAGGTTTGAAGAGCAGTACTTC. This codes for CASSVATGTRFEEQYF.

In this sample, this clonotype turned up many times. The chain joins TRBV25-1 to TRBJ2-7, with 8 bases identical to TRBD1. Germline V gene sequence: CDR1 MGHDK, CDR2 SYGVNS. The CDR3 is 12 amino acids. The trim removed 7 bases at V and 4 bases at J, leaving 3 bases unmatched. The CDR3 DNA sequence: TGTGCCAGCAAGGACAGGGCGTACGAGCAGTACTTC. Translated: CASKDRAYEQYF.

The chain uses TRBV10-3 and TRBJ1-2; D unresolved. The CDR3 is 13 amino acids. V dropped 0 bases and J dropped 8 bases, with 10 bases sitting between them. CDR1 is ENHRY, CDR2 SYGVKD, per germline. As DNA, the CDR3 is TGTGCCATCAGTGAGTCCGGCGGCTCAGGCTACACCTTC. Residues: CAISESGGSGYTF.

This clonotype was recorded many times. The CDR3 bases are TGTGCCAGCAGTCGAGACAGGGTCTATGGCTACACCTTC. This translates into CASSRDRVYGYTF. The chain employs TRBV25-1 and TRBJ1-2, with TRBD1 identical over 7 bases. CDR3 length: 13 amino acids. Germline CDR1 MGHDK, CDR2 SYGVNS. V gave up 5 bases and J gave up 4 bases; unmatched junction bases: 4.

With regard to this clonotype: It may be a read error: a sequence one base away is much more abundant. For the CDR3, the DNA is TGTGCCAGCAGTTACGGCGGGGAGCTGTTTTTT. Protein sequence: CASSYGGELFF. This chain uses TRBV6-6 with TRBJ2-2; unclear D gene. Between the trimmed V and J ends, which lost 2 bases and 7 bases, there was a span of 2 bases. Germline CDR1 MNHNY, CDR2 SVGAGI (reference sequence). The CDR3 is 11 residues long.

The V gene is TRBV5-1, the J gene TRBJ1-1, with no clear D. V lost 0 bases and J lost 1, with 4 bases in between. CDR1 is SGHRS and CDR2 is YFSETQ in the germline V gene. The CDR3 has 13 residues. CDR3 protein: CASSLVPNTEAFF. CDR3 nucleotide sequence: TGCGCCAGCAGCTTGGTTCCGAACACTGAAGCTTTCTTT.

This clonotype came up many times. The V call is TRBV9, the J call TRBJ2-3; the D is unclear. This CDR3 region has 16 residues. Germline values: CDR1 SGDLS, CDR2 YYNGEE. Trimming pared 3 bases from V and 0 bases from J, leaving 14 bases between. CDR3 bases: TGTGCCAGCAGCGCCTACCCAGACCGGAGCACAGATACGCAGTATTTT. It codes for CASSAYPDRSTDTQYF.